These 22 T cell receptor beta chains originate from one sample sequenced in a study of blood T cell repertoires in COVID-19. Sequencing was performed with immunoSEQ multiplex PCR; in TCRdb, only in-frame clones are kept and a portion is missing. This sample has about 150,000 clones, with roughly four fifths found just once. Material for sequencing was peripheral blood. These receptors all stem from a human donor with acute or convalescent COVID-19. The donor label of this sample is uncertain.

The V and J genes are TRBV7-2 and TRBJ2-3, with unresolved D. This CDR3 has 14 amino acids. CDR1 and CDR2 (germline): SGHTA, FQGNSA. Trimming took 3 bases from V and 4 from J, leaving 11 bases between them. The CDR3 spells CASSFPPVSDTQYF. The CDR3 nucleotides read TGTGCCAGCAGCTTCCCTCCTGTGTCAGATACGCAGTATTTT. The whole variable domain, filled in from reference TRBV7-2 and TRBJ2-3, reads GAGVSQSPSNKVTEKGKDVELRCDPISGHTALYWYRQSLGQGLEFLIYFQGNSAPDKSGLPSDRFSAERTGGSVSTLTIQRTQQEDSAVYLCASSFPPVSDTQYFGPGTRLTVL.

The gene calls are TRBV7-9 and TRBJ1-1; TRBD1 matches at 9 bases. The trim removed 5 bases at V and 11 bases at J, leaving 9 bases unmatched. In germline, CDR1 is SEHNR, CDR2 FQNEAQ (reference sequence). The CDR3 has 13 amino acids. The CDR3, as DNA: TGTGCCAGCAGCGCCGCACAGGGGGCGCAGGCTTTCTTT. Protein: CASSAAQGAQAFF.

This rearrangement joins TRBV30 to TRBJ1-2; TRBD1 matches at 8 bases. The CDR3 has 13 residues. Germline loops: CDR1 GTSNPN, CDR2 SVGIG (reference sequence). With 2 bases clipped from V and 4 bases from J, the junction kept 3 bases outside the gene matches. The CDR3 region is CAWSFDRGYGYTF. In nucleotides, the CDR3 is TGTGCCTGGAGTTTCGACAGGGGCTATGGCTACACCTTC.

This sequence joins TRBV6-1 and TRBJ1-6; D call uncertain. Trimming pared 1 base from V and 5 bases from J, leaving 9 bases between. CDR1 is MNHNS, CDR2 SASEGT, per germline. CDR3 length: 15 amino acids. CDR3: CASSEGGPDNSPLHF. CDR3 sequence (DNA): TGTGCCAGCAGTGAAGGTGGGCCAGATAATTCACCCCTCCACTTT.

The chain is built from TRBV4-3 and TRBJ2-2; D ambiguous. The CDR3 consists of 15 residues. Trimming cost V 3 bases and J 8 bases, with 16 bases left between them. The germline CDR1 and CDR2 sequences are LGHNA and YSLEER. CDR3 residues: CASSHRHEKRGELFF. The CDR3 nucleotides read TGCGCCAGCAGCCACCGACATGAGAAAAGGGGGGAGCTGTTTTTT.

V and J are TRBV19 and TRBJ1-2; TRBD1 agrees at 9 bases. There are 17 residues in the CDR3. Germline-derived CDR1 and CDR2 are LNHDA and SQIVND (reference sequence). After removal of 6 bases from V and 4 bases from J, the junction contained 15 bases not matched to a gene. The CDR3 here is CASSPRDRVSGSYGYTF. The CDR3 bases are TGTGCCAGTAGCCCTAGGGACAGGGTATCGGGATCCTATGGCTACACCTTC.

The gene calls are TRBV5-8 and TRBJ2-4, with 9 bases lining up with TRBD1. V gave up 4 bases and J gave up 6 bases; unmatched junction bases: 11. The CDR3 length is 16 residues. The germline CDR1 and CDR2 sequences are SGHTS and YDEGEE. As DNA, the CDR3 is TGTGCCAGCAGCCCCCGACAGGGGGGGCTTGGAAACATTCAGTACTTC. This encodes CASSPRQGGLGNIQYF. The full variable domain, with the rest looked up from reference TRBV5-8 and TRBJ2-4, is EAGVTQSPTHLIKTRGQQATLRCSPISGHTSVYWYQQALGLGLQFLLWYDEGEERNRGNFPPRFSGRQFPNYSSELNVNALELEDSALYLCASSPRQGGLGNIQYFGAGTRLSVL.

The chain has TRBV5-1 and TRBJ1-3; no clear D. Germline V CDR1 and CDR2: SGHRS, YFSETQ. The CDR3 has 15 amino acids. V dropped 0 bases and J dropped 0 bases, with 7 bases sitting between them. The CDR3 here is CASSLAPHSGNTIYF. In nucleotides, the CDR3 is TGCGCCAGCAGCTTGGCCCCACACTCTGGAAACACCATATATTTT.

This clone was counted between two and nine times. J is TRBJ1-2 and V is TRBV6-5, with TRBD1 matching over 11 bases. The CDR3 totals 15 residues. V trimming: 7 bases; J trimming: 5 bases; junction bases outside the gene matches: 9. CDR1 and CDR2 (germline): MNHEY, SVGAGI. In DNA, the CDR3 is TGTGCCAGCACTCGACTCGGACAGGGGGCTTATGGCTACACCTTC. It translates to CASTRLGQGAYGYTF.

CDR3 sequence (DNA): TGTGCCAGTAGTATCGGCAGGGGGCGTAGGAATGAGCAGTTCTTC. Translation: CASSIGRGRRNEQFF. V is TRBV19 and J is TRBJ2-1, with 8 bases lining up with TRBD1. The germline V gene has CDR1 LNHDA and CDR2 SQIVND (reference sequence). CDR3 length: 15 residues. The J segment lost 7 bases and the V segment lost 3 bases, leaving 8 bases of the junction unmatched. Full variable domain (outside the CDR3, taken from reference TRBV19 and TRBJ2-1): DGGITQSPKYLFRKEGQNVTLSCEQNLNHDAMYWYRQDPGQGLRLIYYSQIVNDFQKGDIAEGYSVSREKKESFPLTVTSAQKNPTAFYLCASSIGRGRRNEQFFGPGTRLTVL.

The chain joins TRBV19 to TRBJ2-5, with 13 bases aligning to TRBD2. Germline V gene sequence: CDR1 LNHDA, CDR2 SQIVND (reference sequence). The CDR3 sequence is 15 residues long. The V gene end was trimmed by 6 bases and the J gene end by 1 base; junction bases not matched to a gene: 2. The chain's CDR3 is CASRRTSGGQETQYF. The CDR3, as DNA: TGTGCCAGTAGGAGGACTAGCGGGGGCCAAGAGACCCAGTACTTC.

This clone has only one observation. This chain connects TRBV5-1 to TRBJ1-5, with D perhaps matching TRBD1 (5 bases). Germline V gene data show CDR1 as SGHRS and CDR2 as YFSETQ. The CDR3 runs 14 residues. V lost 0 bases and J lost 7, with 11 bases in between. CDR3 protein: CASSLAGVGQPQHF. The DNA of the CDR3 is TGCGCCAGCAGCTTGGCGGGGGTGGGGCAGCCCCAGCATTTT. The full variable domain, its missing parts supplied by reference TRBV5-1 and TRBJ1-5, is KAGVTQTPRYLIKTRGQQVTLSCSPISGHRSVSWYQQTPGQGLQFLFEYFSETQRNKGNFPGRFSGRQFSNSRSEMNVSTLELGDSALYLCASSLAGVGQPQHFGDGTRLSIL.

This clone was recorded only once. Written as DNA, the CDR3 is TGTGCCAGCAGTTTAGATCGGTCGGATGAGCAGTTCTTC. It yields the protein CASSLDRSDEQFF. The rearrangement joins TRBV12-3 or TRBV12-4 to TRBJ2-1; D is unresolved. The CDR3 has 13 amino acids. V dropped 1 base and J dropped 8 bases, with 9 bases sitting between them.

CDR3 nucleotide sequence: TGCGCCAGCAGCCAAAGGACAGGGTTGGGCACTGAAGCTTTCTTT. Amino acids: CASSQRTGLGTEAFF. The chain couples TRBV5-1 to TRBJ1-1; 8 bases match TRBD1. The ends lost 4 bases at V and 4 bases at J; junction bases unmatched: 9. Looked up from germline, CDR1 is SGHRS and CDR2 is YFSETQ. The CDR3 has 15 residues.

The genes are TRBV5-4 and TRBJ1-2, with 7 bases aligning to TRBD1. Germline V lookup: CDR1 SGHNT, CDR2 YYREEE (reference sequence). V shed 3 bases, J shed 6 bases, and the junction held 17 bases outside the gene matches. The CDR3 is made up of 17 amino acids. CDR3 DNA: TGTGCCAGCAGCTCACCCCTGGACAGGTTAAGTAGGGATGGCTACACCTTC. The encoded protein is CASSSPLDRLSRDGYTF.

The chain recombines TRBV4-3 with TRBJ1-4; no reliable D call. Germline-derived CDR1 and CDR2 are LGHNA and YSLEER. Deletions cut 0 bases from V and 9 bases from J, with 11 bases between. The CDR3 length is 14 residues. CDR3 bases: TGCGCCAGCAGCCAAGATTTGTACGAGAAAAAACTGTTTTTT. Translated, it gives CASSQDLYEKKLFF.

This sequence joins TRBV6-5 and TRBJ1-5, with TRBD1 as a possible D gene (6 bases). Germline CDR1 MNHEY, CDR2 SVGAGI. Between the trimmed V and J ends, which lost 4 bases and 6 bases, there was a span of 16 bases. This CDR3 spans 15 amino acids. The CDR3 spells CASSSTQGVGQPQHF. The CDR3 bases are TGTGCCAGCAGTTCAACACAGGGAGTTGGTCAGCCCCAGCATTTT.

The CDR3 sequence is CASSLLGGVSGGPTSYNEQFF. The CDR3 DNA reads as TGTGCCAGCAGCTTACTAGGTGGGGTTAGCGGGGGCCCTACCTCCTACAATGAGCAGTTCTTC. The rearrangement uses TRBV7-6 and TRBJ2-1; 9 bases agree with TRBD2. Germline lookup yields CDR1 SGHVS and CDR2 FNYEAQ. The V gene end was trimmed by 2 bases and the J gene end by 0 bases; junction bases not matched to a gene: 17. This CDR3 spans 21 amino acids. Filled out from reference TRBV7-6 and TRBJ2-1, the complete variable domain reads GAGVSQSPRYKVTKRGQDVALRCDPISGHVSLYWYRQALGQGPEFLTYFNYEAQQDKSGLPNDRFSAERPEGSISTLTIQRTEQRDSAMYRCASSLLGGVSGGPTSYNEQFFGPGTRLTVL.

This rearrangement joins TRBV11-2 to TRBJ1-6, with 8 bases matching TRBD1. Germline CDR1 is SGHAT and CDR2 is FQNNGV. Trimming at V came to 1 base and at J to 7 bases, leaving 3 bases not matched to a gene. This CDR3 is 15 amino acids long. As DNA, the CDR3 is TGTGCCAGCAGCTTAGCCAGGACAGGGAATTCACCCCTCCACTTT. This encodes CASSLARTGNSPLHF.

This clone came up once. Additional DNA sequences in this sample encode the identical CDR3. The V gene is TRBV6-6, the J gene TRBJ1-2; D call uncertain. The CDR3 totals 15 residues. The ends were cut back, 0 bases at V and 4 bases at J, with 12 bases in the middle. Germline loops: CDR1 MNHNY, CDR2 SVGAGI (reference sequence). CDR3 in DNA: TGTGCCAGCAGTTACTCGACGGGAGGGTCCTATGGCTACACCTTC. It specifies CASSYSTGGSYGYTF.

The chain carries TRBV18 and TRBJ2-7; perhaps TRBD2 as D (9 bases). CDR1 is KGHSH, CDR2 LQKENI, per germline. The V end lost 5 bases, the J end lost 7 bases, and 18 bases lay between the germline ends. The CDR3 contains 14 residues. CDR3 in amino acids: CASSAPSGDREQYF. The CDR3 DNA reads TGTGCCAGCTCAGCCCCTAGCGGGGACAGGGAGCAGTACTTC.

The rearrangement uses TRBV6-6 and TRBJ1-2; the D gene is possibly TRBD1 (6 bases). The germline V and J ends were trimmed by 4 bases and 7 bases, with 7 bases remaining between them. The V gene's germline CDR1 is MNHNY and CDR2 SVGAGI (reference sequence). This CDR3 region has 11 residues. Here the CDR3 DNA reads TGTGCCAGCAGTTTCAGGGGTGGCTACACCTTC. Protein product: CASSFRGGYTF.